The next 11 T cell receptor beta chains were all read from a single sample in a study of cytomegalovirus exposure and HLA in healthy donors. PCR primers comprised 60 Vbeta and 13 Jbeta primers. Assay: immunoSEQ multiplex PCR; the TCRdb copy retains only in-frame clones and omits some. The data show tens of thousands of clones, with less than 75% seen just once and approximately 7.6% held by the top ten. Sequencing used PBMCs. These receptors all stem from a man in his forties in good health and CMV-seropositive.

This rearrangement joins TRBV11-1 to TRBJ2-6; 7 nucleotides match TRBD1. The V and J ends lost 5 bases and 2 bases, in that order; junction bases with no gene match: 3. CDR1 SGHAT and CDR2 FQDESV come from the germline V gene (reference sequence). This CDR3 region has 15 residues. The CDR3 sequence is CASSKDRAGANVLTF. For the CDR3, the DNA is TGTGCCAGCAGCAAAGACAGGGCTGGGGCCAACGTCCTGACTTTC.

This clone was observed a single time. The chain uses TRBV18 and TRBJ2-7, with D possibly being TRBD2 (5 bases). The germline V and J ends were trimmed by 5 bases and 3 bases, with 11 bases remaining between them. CDR1 and CDR2 (germline): KGHSH, LQKENI. This CDR3 spans 13 amino acids. The CDR3 loop reads CASSSQGSYEQYF. The CDR3 bases are TGTGCCAGCTCATCCCAAGGGAGCTACGAGCAGTACTTC.

Note on this clone: One end of the junction does not line up with germline, which may come from a read error. V gene TRBV29-1 combines with J gene TRBJ2-5; D possibly corresponds to TRBD1 (6 bases). The CDR3 spans 13 residues. The germline gives CDR1 SQVTM, CDR2 ANQGSEA. The CDR3 DNA reads as TGCAGCGCCAGGACAGAGGCACAAGAAACCCAGTACTTC. Protein sequence: CSARTEAQETQYF.

The chain joins TRBV7-2 to TRBJ2-5; 8 bases are a match to TRBD1. The germline V gene encodes CDR1 SGHTA and CDR2 FQGNSA. V dropped 5 bases and J dropped 4; count of bases not matched to a gene: 6. The CDR3 is 14 amino acids. CDR3 sequence: CASSPQTGAETQYF. The CDR3 DNA reads as TGTGCCAGCAGCCCACAGACAGGGGCAGAGACCCAGTACTTC.

The chain is built from TRBV29-1 and TRBJ2-5, with 9 bases aligning to TRBD1. The V gene's germline CDR1 is SQVTM and CDR2 ANQGSEA. The ends lost 7 bases at V and 5 bases at J; junction bases unmatched: 14. The CDR3 has 15 residues. The CDR3 nucleotides read TGCAGCGCCCGAATGACAGGGGGATTAGGGGAGACCCAGTACTTC. Translation gives CSARMTGGLGETQYF.

The chain carries TRBV7-2 and TRBJ1-2, with 7 nucleotides matching TRBD1. There are 13 residues in the CDR3. CDR1 and CDR2 from the germline V gene are SGHTA and FQGNSA. With 4 bases clipped from V and 4 bases from J, the junction kept 3 bases outside the gene matches. The CDR3 DNA sequence: TGTGCCAGCAGCTCCGGGACAGCCTATGGCTACACCTTC. It specifies CASSSGTAYGYTF. The whole variable domain, filled in from reference TRBV7-2 and TRBJ1-2, reads GAGVSQSPSNKVTEKGKDVELRCDPISGHTALYWYRQSLGQGLEFLIYFQGNSAPDKSGLPSDRFSAERTGGSVSTLTIQRTQQEDSAVYLCASSSGTAYGYTFGSGTRLTVV.

The rearrangement joins TRBV28 to TRBJ2-1, with TRBD2 identical over 9 bases. Germline assignment: CDR1 MDHEN and CDR2 SYDVKM. This CDR3 has 16 amino acids. V lost 2 bases and J lost 2; bases outside the gene matches: 4. This CDR3 reads CASSLLAGNPYNEQFF. In DNA form, the CDR3 reads TGTGCCAGCAGTTTACTAGCGGGAAATCCCTACAATGAGCAGTTCTTC.

This clone was observed a few times. The J gene is TRBJ1-4, the V gene TRBV19; D is possibly TRBD1 (5 bases). The length of the CDR3 is 14 residues. Germline CDR1 is LNHDA and CDR2 is SQIVND (reference sequence). V gave up 3 bases and J gave up 5 bases, with 10 bases separating them. In nucleotides, the CDR3 is TGTGCCAGTAGTATTCGGCAGGGCAATGAAAAACTGTTTTTT. Its translation: CASSIRQGNEKLFF.

The V gene is TRBV19, the J gene TRBJ1-4; a possible D gene is TRBD1 (6 bases). The CDR3 is 14 residues long. Germline CDR1 reads LNHDA; CDR2 reads SQIVND (reference sequence). V was pared by 5 bases and J by 4 bases, with 11 bases between. The CDR3 here is CASSPGQLNEKLFF. As DNA, the CDR3 is TGTGCCAGTAGTCCAGGACAGCTTAATGAAAAACTGTTTTTT.

The gene calls are TRBV4-3 and TRBJ1-6, with 7 bases lining up with TRBD1. In germline, CDR1 is LGHNA, CDR2 YSLEER. CDR3 length: 17 residues. The ends lost 2 bases at V and 9 bases at J; junction bases unmatched: 13. Here the CDR3 reads CASSQLPTQGTSSPLHF. In DNA form, the CDR3 reads TGCGCCAGCAGCCAACTCCCTACACAGGGGACAAGTTCACCCCTCCACTTT.

The rearrangement joins TRBV5-1 to TRBJ2-7, with 7 bases aligning to TRBD1. Germline V CDR1 and CDR2: SGHRS, YFSETQ. CDR3 length: 13 residues. Trimming at V came to 4 bases and at J to 5 bases, leaving 6 bases not matched to a gene. CDR3: CASSKDRADEQYF. For the CDR3, the DNA is TGCGCCAGCAGCAAAGACAGGGCGGACGAGCAGTACTTC.